The clone carrying this T cell receptor (beta chain) was observed once. The target antigen is unknown. PCR employed 60 Vbeta and 13 Jbeta primers. Sequenced by immunoSEQ multiplex PCR; TCRdb stores in-frame clones only, minus some. The table lists 25,000 to 30,000 clones, 62% of them singletons. These data belong to a study of cytomegalovirus exposure and HLA in healthy donors. V gave up 5 bases and J gave up 1 base; unmatched junction bases: 8. The CDR3 covers 17 residues. Germline V lookup: CDR1 MGHRA, CDR2 YSYEKL. Findings of the study overall: The classifier reportedly diagnosed cytomegalovirus status with high specificity and sensitivity. Being productive about 90% or about 30% of the time was typical of most TCR beta V segments in an earlier analysis.

The chain carries TRBV4-1 and TRBJ1-1, with 12 bases that match TRBD1. Material: PBMCs. The TCR originated in a male donor in good health and CMV-seropositive. CDR3 DNA sequence: TGCGCCAGCAGCGGTCGGGACAGGGGGCGCGGGAACACTGAAGCTTTCTTT. It yields the protein CASSGRDRGRGNTEAFF.